These 25 T cell receptor beta chains came from one sample sequenced in a study of blood T cell repertoires in COVID-19. The repertoire was sequenced with immunoSEQ multiplex PCR; TCRdb's copy has only in-frame clones and lacks some. This table has roughly 220,000 clones, 65% to 90% appearing once. Material for sequencing was PBMCs or T cells enriched from blood (not recorded which). These receptors were collected from a woman aged 40-49 years with acute COVID-19.

This clone appeared once. The chain couples TRBV5-8 to TRBJ1-6, with 9 bases aligning to TRBD1. The junction had 11 bases not matched to a gene; V was cut back by 3 bases and J by 1 base. The CDR3 covers 19 residues. CDR1 is SGHTS and CDR2 is YDEGEE in the germline V gene. CDR3 loop: CASSSPPGQGLSYNSPLHF. CDR3 DNA: TGTGCCAGCAGCTCGCCTCCGGGACAGGGCTTATCCTATAATTCACCCCTCCACTTT.

V and J are TRBV23-1 and TRBJ2-1; TRBD1 agrees at 10 bases. TRBV23-1 is an ORF, with its function uncertain. This CDR3 comprises 15 residues. With 8 bases clipped from V and 6 bases from J, the junction kept 10 bases outside the gene matches. This CDR3 reads CASGPHDRGPNEQFF. The CDR3 DNA reads as TGCGCCAGCGGACCCCACGACAGGGGGCCCAATGAGCAGTTCTTC.

The rearrangement links TRBV5-3 to TRBJ1-1; 8 nucleotides match TRBD1. TRBV5-3 is labeled an ORF, and its function is uncertain. J was trimmed by 4 bases and V by 8 bases; bases with no gene match: 16. CDR3 length: 16 amino acids. CDR3 in amino acids: CASPGTGIEASTEAFF. CDR3 nucleotide sequence: TGTGCCAGCCCCGGGACAGGCATCGAAGCCTCCACTGAAGCTTTCTTT.

The chain carries TRBV14 and TRBJ1-6, with TRBD1 matching 7 bases. The germline V gene has CDR1 SGHDN and CDR2 FVKESK. The CDR3 has 16 amino acids. Trimming removed 1 base from V and 6 bases from J; junction bases left unmatched: 6. The CDR3 DNA reads as TGTGCCAGCAGCCAAGTTGTGGGACAGATTAATTCACCCCTCCACTTT. This gives the protein CASSQVVGQINSPLHF.

This clone was counted between two and nine times. J is TRBJ1-6 and V is TRBV6-5; 7 bases line up with TRBD1. The trim removed 7 bases at V and 4 bases at J, leaving 7 bases unmatched. This CDR3 has 15 amino acids. Germline values: CDR1 MNHEY, CDR2 SVGAGI. CDR3 coding DNA: TGTGCCAGCACGCTTGCGGGACAGTATAATTCACCCCTCCACTTT. It is translated as CASTLAGQYNSPLHF.

The count of this clone is one. The chain has TRBV6-5 and TRBJ1-6; D might be TRBD1 (5 bases). Germline V gene lookup returns CDR1 MNHEY and CDR2 SVGAGI. Trimming removed 6 bases at V and 6 bases at J, with 15 bases between. The CDR3 sequence is 15 residues long. This chain's CDR3 is CASSRLSRANSPLHF. The DNA for the CDR3 is TGTGCCAGCAGCCGCCTCTCCAGGGCTAATTCACCCCTCCACTTT.

The rearrangement links TRBV5-5 to TRBJ1-2, with 7 bases that match TRBD1. This CDR3 is built from 14 residues. Trimming at V came to 2 bases and at J to 4 bases, leaving 5 bases not matched to a gene. Germline V gene lookup returns CDR1 SGHKS and CDR2 YYEKEE (reference sequence). The CDR3 reads CASSLGDSGYGYTF. The DNA for the CDR3 is TGTGCCAGCAGCTTAGGGGACAGTGGCTATGGCTACACCTTC. Full variable domain (outside the CDR3, taken from reference TRBV5-5 and TRBJ1-2): DAGVTQSPTHLIKTRGQQVTLRCSPISGHKSVSWYQQVLGQGPQFIFQYYEKEERGRGNFPDRFSARQFPNYSSELNVNALLLGDSALYLCASSLGDSGYGYTFGSGTRLTVV.

This chain joins TRBV11-2 and TRBJ2-1; perhaps TRBD2 as D (6 bases). The CDR3 is made up of 12 amino acids. The V gene's germline CDR1 is SGHAT and CDR2 FQNNGV. Trimming cost V 8 bases and J 1 base, with 6 bases left between them. CDR3 amino acids: CASGRSYNEQFF. DNA of the CDR3: TGTGCCAGCGGGAGGTCCTACAATGAGCAGTTCTTC.

This chain uses TRBV5-1 with TRBJ2-1; TRBD2 matches 12 bases. Germline V gene data show CDR1 as SGHRS and CDR2 as YFSETQ. V dropped 4 bases and J dropped 8; count of bases not matched to a gene: 7. There are 15 residues in the CDR3. In DNA, the CDR3 is TGCGCCAGCAGCCCTAGCGGGAGGGCCGTCGATGAGCAGTTCTTC. It specifies CASSPSGRAVDEQFF.

V usage is TRBV4-1 and J usage is TRBJ2-5, with D perhaps matching TRBD1 (5 bases). With 1 base removed from V and 3 bases from J, the gap between germline ends came to 12 bases. This CDR3 has 15 residues. Germline V CDR1 and CDR2: MGHRA, YSYEKL. The CDR3 DNA sequence: TGCGCCAGCAGCCAAGGGGTCCGACAGAAAGAGACCCAGTACTTC. The encoded protein is CASSQGVRQKETQYF.

CDR3 residues: CAISTGGPQETQYF. The CDR3 DNA reads TGTGCCATCTCAACGGGGGGCCCCCAAGAGACCCAGTACTTC. The V gene is TRBV10-3, the J gene TRBJ2-5, with a tentative D call TRBD2 (7 bases). The CDR3 is made up of 14 amino acids. Germline V CDR1 and CDR2: ENHRY, SYGVKD. Trimming took off 8 bases at V and 1 base at J, with 14 bases between the two ends.

The chain couples TRBV7-3 to TRBJ2-1, with TRBD1 as a possible D gene (6 bases). V was shortened by 2 bases and J by 5 bases, with 7 bases between the two germline ends. The CDR3 consists of 13 residues. Germline V CDR1 and CDR2: SGHTA, FQGTGA. The CDR3 coding sequence is TGTGCCAGCAGCTTAGCAGGGGACAATGAGCAGTTCTTC. Protein product: CASSLAGDNEQFF.

This clone was picked up one time. CDR3: CASRSPGPGANVLTF. Written as DNA, the CDR3 is TGTGCCAGTAGGTCCCCAGGGCCTGGGGCCAACGTCCTGACTTTC. The chain combines TRBV19 with TRBJ2-6; tentative D call: TRBD1 (5 bases). V was trimmed by 6 bases and J by 2 bases, leaving 11 bases between them. The germline CDR1 and CDR2 sequences are LNHDA and SQIVND (reference sequence). This CDR3 contains 15 residues.

This clone was seen just once. The V call is TRBV27, the J call TRBJ1-6; D not resolved. The CDR3 runs to 16 residues. Germline V gene lookup returns CDR1 MNHEY and CDR2 SMNVEV (reference sequence). Trimming cost V 6 bases and J 0 bases, with 12 bases left between them. CDR3 in DNA: TGTGCCAGCAGGGCAGGCCTAAACTCCTATAATTCACCCCTCCACTTT. Translated, it gives CASRAGLNSYNSPLHF.

This clone has only a few counts. The chain employs TRBV7-6 and TRBJ1-4; the D is unclear. Per germline, CDR1 SGHVS and CDR2 FNYEAQ. Trimming took 6 bases from V and 5 from J, leaving 25 bases between them. CDR3 length: 18 residues. The CDR3 DNA is TGTGCCAGCAGTCCCTTTTTTGGTGGAGCGAATAGCAATGAAAAACTGTTTTTT. It translates to CASSPFFGGANSNEKLFF.

The chain recombines TRBV29-1 with TRBJ1-1; no clear D. Trimming pared 3 bases from V and 1 base from J, leaving 3 bases between. The length of the CDR3 is 11 residues. From germline, CDR1 is SQVTM and CDR2 ANQGSEA. CDR3 nucleotide sequence: TGCAGCGTTGATAAGAACACTGAAGCTTTCTTT. As protein: CSVDKNTEAFF.

The chain recombines TRBV3-1 (or the pseudogene TRBV3-2) with TRBJ2-1; perhaps TRBD1 as D (5 bases). The germline gives CDR1 LGHDT, CDR2 YNNKEL (reference sequence). This CDR3 region has 13 residues. Trimming took off 2 bases at V and 13 bases at J, with 15 bases between the two ends. In DNA form, the CDR3 reads TGTGCCAGCAGCCAAAAAGTCTATTGGGGCCAGTTCTTC. Translating it yields CASSQKVYWGQFF.

This chain links TRBV10-2 with TRBJ2-1; TRBD1 might be the D (6 bases). This CDR3 comprises 12 residues. Trimming took 8 bases from V and 3 from J, leaving 8 bases between them. Germline V lookup: CDR1 WSHSY, CDR2 SAAADI. The CDR3 protein is CASGTYYNEQFF. CDR3 bases: TGCGCCAGCGGGACATACTACAATGAGCAGTTCTTC.

The gene calls are TRBV15 and TRBJ1-6; TRBD1 agrees at 10 bases. The CDR3 consists of 15 residues. With 5 bases clipped from V and 11 bases from J, the junction kept 9 bases outside the gene matches. CDR1 LNHNV and CDR2 YYDKDF come from the germline V gene (reference sequence). CDR3 DNA sequence: TGTGCCACCAGCGCGAACCGGGACAGGGGAGCACCCCTCCACTTT. It specifies CATSANRDRGAPLHF.

The gene calls are TRBV7-8 and TRBJ2-1; D perhaps matches TRBD1 (6 bases). The V end lost 1 base, the J end lost 3 bases, and 10 bases lay between the germline ends. The CDR3 spans 15 residues. From germline, CDR1 is SGHVS and CDR2 FQNEAQ. DNA for the CDR3: TGTGCCAGCAGCTTAGGACAGGCCTACTACAATGAGCAGTTCTTC. This codes for CASSLGQAYYNEQFF.

In the case of this clone: The DNA is omitted, as the CDR3 cannot be located on it reliably, and the CDR3 follows TCRdb's listing. The chain has TRBV6-5 and TRBJ1-1; the listed D gene, TRBD1, was not tested against the DNA. The V gene's germline CDR1 is MNHEY and CDR2 SVGAGI. The CDR3 is 16 residues long, counting both termini. This CDR3 reads CASSSSTRGRATEAFF.

This chain uses TRBV10-2 with TRBJ1-4; unclear D gene. This CDR3 is built from 14 residues. Germline-derived CDR1 and CDR2 are WSHSY and SAAADI. Trimming stripped 0 bases from V and 11 bases from J, with 13 bases between. CDR3 sequence reads: CASSESTAVGKLFF. For the CDR3, the DNA is TGCGCCAGCAGTGAGTCTACGGCGGTCGGGAAACTGTTTTTT.

This chain uses TRBV2 with TRBJ2-3; D possibly corresponds to TRBD1 (6 bases). The CDR3 has 14 amino acids. Germline V gives CDR1 SNHLY, CDR2 FYNNEI. V lost 6 bases, J lost 1 base, and 11 bases lay in between. CDR3 sequence reads: CASSKGVGTDTQYF. CDR3 in DNA: TGTGCCAGCAGCAAGGGGGTCGGCACAGATACGCAGTATTTT.

The V call is TRBV12-3 or TRBV12-4, the J call TRBJ1-2; 7 bases align to TRBD1. Trimming took 7 bases from V and 9 from J; bases not matched to a gene: 11. The CDR3 runs 13 residues. The CDR3 sequence: CASNKQGRISYTF. CDR3 in DNA: TGTGCCAGCAACAAACAGGGGAGGATTAGCTACACCTTC.

CDR3 sequence: CASSEWREPYNSPLHF. The CDR3 DNA follows: TGCGCCAGCAGTGAATGGAGGGAGCCCTATAATTCACCCCTCCACTTT. The chain couples TRBV10-1 to TRBJ1-6; D gene unclear. Germline values: CDR1 WNHNN, CDR2 SYGVQD (reference sequence). V lost 3 bases and J lost 2, with 11 bases in between. This CDR3 region has 16 residues.